Each of the 4 T cell receptor beta chains below was sequenced from the same sample in a study of shared clonotypes between healthy human individuals. Sequencing was performed with immunoSEQ multiplex PCR; in TCRdb, only in-frame clones are kept and a portion is missing. The table has about 2 million clones, 85% to 95% seen once. Sequencing was done on a sample of naive CD4+ T cells sorted from blood. Specified subset: CD45RA+ positively selected. All receptors derive from a man in his late teens or twenties in good health.

The chain joins TRBV7-9 to TRBJ2-7, with D maybe TRBD2 (5 bases). The CDR3 is 14 amino acids. V lost 5 bases and J lost 7, with 18 bases in between. Germline values: CDR1 SEHNR, CDR2 FQNEAQ (reference sequence). As DNA, the CDR3 is TGTGCCAGCAGCCCACAACCCCCAACGGGAGAGCAGTACTTC. Its protein product is CASSPQPPTGEQYF.

The chain employs TRBV14 and TRBJ2-3; D may be TRBD1 (6 bases). Trimming pared 1 base from V and 0 bases from J, leaving 8 bases between. The CDR3 has 15 amino acids. CDR1 is SGHDN and CDR2 is FVKESK in the germline V gene. CDR3 region: CASSQVGHSTDTQYF. The CDR3 nucleotides read TGTGCCAGCAGCCAAGTGGGACACAGCACAGATACGCAGTATTTT. Full variable domain (rest looked up from reference TRBV14 and TRBJ2-3): EAGVTQFPSHSVIEKGQTVTLRCDPISGHDNLYWYRRVMGKEIKFLLHFVKESKQDESGMPNNRFLAERTGGTYSTLKVQPAELEDSGVYFCASSQVGHSTDTQYFGPGTRLTVL.

Note on this clone: The sample holds other DNA sequences that translate to the same CDR3. The chain joins TRBV20-1 to TRBJ1-2, with D unclear. The germline V gene has CDR1 DFQATT and CDR2 SNEGSKA (reference sequence). V dropped 5 bases and J dropped 0 bases, with 4 bases sitting between them. This CDR3 spans 11 amino acids. The CDR3 loop is CSAPANYGYTF. The CDR3 nucleotides are TGCAGTGCTCCGGCTAACTATGGCTACACCTTC.

This clone was seen only once. V and J are TRBV5-1 and TRBJ2-5; D perhaps matches TRBD2 (6 bases). This CDR3 contains 14 residues. CDR1 SGHRS and CDR2 YFSETQ come from the germline V gene. V lost 4 bases, J lost 5 bases, and 15 bases lay in between. DNA of the CDR3: TGCGCCAGCAGCAGCCAGGGAGGAGGCGAGACCCAGTACTTC. This codes for CASSSQGGGETQYF.